Listed below are T cell receptor beta chains from one sample, sequenced in a study of blood T cell repertoires in COVID-19. Produced via immunoSEQ multiplex PCR; TCRdb's table is partial and in-frame only. The sample holds hundreds of thousands of clones, roughly 85% seen once. Sequenced material: peripheral blood. The receptor set was obtained from a human donor in a cohort sampled during active COVID-19. CDR3s leave out the opening cysteine and the closing phenylalanine or tryptophan.

len,v_gene,j_gene,CDR3aa
14,TRBV7-3,TRBJ2-5,ASSLGLGVGQETQY
11,TRBV9,TRBJ2-7,ASSTQGQNEQY
12,TRBV3-1/TRBV3-2,TRBJ1-1,ASSQLGGDTEAF
11,TRBV27,TRBJ2-1,ASRVGAYNEQF
15,TRBV25-1,TRBJ2-6,ASSESTGGAGANVLT
13,TRBV7-2,TRBJ2-1,ASSFGLVASGEQF
16,TRBV30,TRBJ2-3,AWSVKGLAGGSTDTQY
12,TRBV4-1,TRBJ1-1,ASSPRTENTEAF
10,TRBV5-5,TRBJ1-1,ASSLGASEAF
11,TRBV12-3/TRBV12-4,TRBJ1-2,ASSLRQDYGYT
11,TRBV19,TRBJ1-2,ASSLQGAGGYT
11,TRBV24-1,TRBJ1-2,ATSAHGNYGYT
13,TRBV21-1,TRBJ1-1,ASSSRDRRNTEAF
13,TRBV10-3,TRBJ1-1,AIREQVLRGTEAF
12,TRBV24-1,TRBJ1-2,ATSDRQLNYGYT
17,TRBV7-5,TRBJ1-5,VRSSTYPGTGGWPQPQH